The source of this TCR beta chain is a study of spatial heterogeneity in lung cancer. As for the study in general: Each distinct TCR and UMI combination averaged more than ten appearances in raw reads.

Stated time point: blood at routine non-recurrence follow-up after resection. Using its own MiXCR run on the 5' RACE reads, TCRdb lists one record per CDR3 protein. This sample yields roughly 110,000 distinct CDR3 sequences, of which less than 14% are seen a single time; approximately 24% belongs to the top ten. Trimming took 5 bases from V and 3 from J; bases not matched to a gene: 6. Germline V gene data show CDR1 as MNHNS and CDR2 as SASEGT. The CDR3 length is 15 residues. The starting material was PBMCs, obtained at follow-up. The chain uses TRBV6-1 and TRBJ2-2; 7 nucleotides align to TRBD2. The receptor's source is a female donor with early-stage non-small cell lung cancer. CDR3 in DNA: TGTGCCAGCAGTCGGGGAGGGGCCTACACCGGGGAGCTGTTTTTT. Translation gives CASSRGGAYTGELFF.